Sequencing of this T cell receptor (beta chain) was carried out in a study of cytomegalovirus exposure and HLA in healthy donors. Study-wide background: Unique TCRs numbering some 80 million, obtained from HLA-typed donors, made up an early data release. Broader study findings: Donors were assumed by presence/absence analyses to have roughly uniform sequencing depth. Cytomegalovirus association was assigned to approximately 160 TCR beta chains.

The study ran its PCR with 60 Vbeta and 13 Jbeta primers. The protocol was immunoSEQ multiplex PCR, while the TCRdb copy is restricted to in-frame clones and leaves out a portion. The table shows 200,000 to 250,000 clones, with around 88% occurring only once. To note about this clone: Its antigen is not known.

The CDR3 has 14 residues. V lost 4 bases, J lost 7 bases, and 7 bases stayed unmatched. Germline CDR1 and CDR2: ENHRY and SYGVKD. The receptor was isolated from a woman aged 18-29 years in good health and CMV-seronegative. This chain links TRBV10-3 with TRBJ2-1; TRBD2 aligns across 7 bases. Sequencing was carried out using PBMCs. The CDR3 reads CAISAASGVNEQFF. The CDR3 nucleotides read TGTGCCATCAGTGCGGCTAGCGGAGTAAATGAGCAGTTCTTC.